This TCR beta chain emerged from a study of neoadjuvant anti-PD-1 for oral cavity cancer. Study-level information: Patients without progression received a fourth nivolumab dose around day 43, then surgical resection on days 50-56. General observations from the study: Each response group had just a few patients in TCR analyses. Post-nivolumab, blood T cell clonality was significantly elevated in non-responders.

About this clone itself: Antigen specificity is unknown.

The protocol was immunoSEQ multiplex PCR, while the TCRdb copy is restricted to in-frame clones and leaves out a portion. The sample has about 8,000 clones; less than 75% are singletons. V gave up 6 bases and J gave up 6 bases; unmatched junction bases: 25. The CDR3 covers 19 residues. The germline V gene has CDR1 WSHSY and CDR2 SAAADI. Time point meaning: after neoadjuvant nivolumab, at surgical resection. The patients had HPV-negative, locally advanced oral cavity squamous cell carcinoma. This receptor was obtained from a person between 35 and 79 years old with oral cavity squamous cell carcinoma. Sequenced material: PBMCs, taken after nivolumab (anti-PD-1) treatment. This chain joins TRBV10-2 and TRBJ1-1; 7 bases match TRBD1. The CDR3 coding sequence is TGCGCCAGCAGAAAAGGCCGGGGTGTCCTACAGGGGAGTAGGTCTGAAGCTTTCTTT. This codes for CASRKGRGVLQGSRSEAFF.